This T cell receptor beta chain came from a study of blood T cell repertoires in COVID-19. Background on the study: Italy, Spain and the United States were the sources of the convalescent and acute COVID-19 samples. PBMCs, B-cell-depleted T cells, or T cells provided the cDNA or gDNA that made up the material.

This clone was recorded once. In the authors' workflow: Scientists estimated how many nucleated cells there were by amplifying reference gene primers. The protocol was immunoSEQ multiplex PCR, while the TCRdb copy is restricted to in-frame clones and leaves out a portion. For V, J and clone size, that table is used; D and trimming come from the DNA. The sample yields fewer than 180,000 clones, around 86% seen once. This sequence was found in an older man with acute or convalescent COVID-19. What was sequenced was peripheral blood.

The CDR3 region is CASSPGTSGSNEQFF. CDR3 DNA sequence: TGTGCCAGCTCCCCCGGGACTAGCGGGAGCAATGAGCAGTTCTTC. This chain joins TRBV18 and TRBJ2-1; 14 nucleotides agree with TRBD2. Per the germline V gene, CDR1 is KGHSH and CDR2 is LQKENI. Trimming removed 6 bases from V and 6 bases from J; junction bases left unmatched: 4. This CDR3 has 15 residues.